Each of the 25 T cell receptor beta chains below was sequenced from the same sample in a study of shared clonotypes between healthy human individuals. This table comes from immunoSEQ multiplex PCR, and its TCRdb copy is limited to in-frame clones, with some not included. The sample holds around 980,000 clones; around 78% are singletons and the top ten take roughly 0.57%. The sample consisted of memory CD4+ T cells from PBMCs. Subset meaning: CD45RA-negative fraction. The receptors here all came from a man between 18 and 35 years old in good health. Some clones in this sample may be carry-over from other donors' samples.

For this clone: Relative to the germline gene, one junction end is altered; a read error may explain this. The chain has TRBV5-1 and TRBJ2-7; TRBD1 matches at 12 bases. Germline CDR1 reads SGHRS; CDR2 reads YFSETQ. This CDR3 has 12 residues. CDR3 DNA sequence: TGCGCCAGCAGCATTACCGGGACAGGGGGCTTCTTC. Protein: CASSITGTGGFF. Complete variable domain (other parts from reference TRBV5-1 and TRBJ2-7): KAGVTQTPRYLIKTRGQQVTLSCSPISGHRSVSWYQQTPGQGLQFLFEYFSETQRNKGNFPGRFSGRQFSNSRSEMNVSTLELGDSALYLCASSITGTGGFFGPGTRLTVT.

The chain has TRBV5-4 and TRBJ2-3, with D maybe TRBD1 (6 bases). CDR3 length: 16 residues. Trimming shortened V by 1 base and J by 2 bases, and 14 bases separated the two germline ends. The germline V gene has CDR1 SGHNT and CDR2 YYREEE (reference sequence). The CDR3 region has the DNA TGTGCCAGCAGCTTGTCGGCAGGGGCTTACACAGATACGCAGTATTTT. Translating gives CASSLSAGAYTDTQYF.

The chain links TRBV7-4 to TRBJ2-7, with TRBD2 matching 12 bases. The CDR3 has 21 residues. J gave up 3 bases and V 1 base, and 19 bases lay outside the gene matches. Per germline, CDR1 SGHVT and CDR2 SQSDAQ. The chain's CDR3 is CASSLERSCLAGGVVDYEQYF. The CDR3 DNA is TGTGCCAGCAGCTTAGAACGCTCCTGCCTAGCGGGAGGGGTAGTGGACTACGAGCAGTACTTC.

The J gene is TRBJ2-2, the V gene TRBV10-3, with D tentatively TRBD2 (5 bases). Germline loops: CDR1 ENHRY, CDR2 SYGVKD. V shed 2 bases and J shed 6 bases, with 16 bases lying between them. The CDR3 runs 16 residues. The CDR3 loop is CAISEGMGLGAGELFF. The CDR3 DNA follows: TGTGCCATCAGTGAGGGAATGGGGTTGGGAGCCGGGGAGCTGTTTTTT.

This sequence joins TRBV7-8 and TRBJ2-1, with 10 bases fitting TRBD2. This CDR3 region has 15 residues. Germline V gene sequence: CDR1 SGHVS, CDR2 FQNEAQ. V lost 1 base to trimming and J lost 12 bases; unmatched junction nucleotides: 9. CDR3 coding DNA: TGTGCCAGCAGCTTAGATGCTAGCGGGAGCCCGGCGCAGTTCTTC. This codes for CASSLDASGSPAQFF.

The chain recombines TRBV7-3 with TRBJ1-2; possible D gene TRBD1, 5 bases. The CDR3 has 15 residues. Between the trimmed V and J ends, which lost 5 bases and 6 bases, there was a span of 19 bases. Germline assignment: CDR1 SGHTA and CDR2 FQGTGA. CDR3 sequence reads: CASSLPRRGFDGYTF. Here the CDR3 DNA reads TGTGCCAGCAGCCTCCCCCGGCGGGGGTTCGATGGCTACACCTTC.

The chain carries TRBV6-4 and TRBJ2-4, with TRBD2 identical over 12 bases. Germline-derived CDR1 and CDR2 are MRHNA and SNTAGT. The CDR3 is made up of 18 amino acids. The V and J ends lost 2 bases and 6 bases, in that order; junction bases with no gene match: 11. In DNA form, the CDR3 reads TGTGCCAGCAGTGACATCTCCGGGACTAGCGGGCGACGAAACATTCAGTACTTC. It specifies CASSDISGTSGRRNIQYF.

This chain connects TRBV5-1 to TRBJ2-2, with D unresolved. The ends were cut back, 1 base at V and 0 bases at J, with 10 bases in the middle. Germline CDR1 is SGHRS and CDR2 is YFSETQ. The CDR3 is 16 residues long. The CDR3 spells CASSLLPQSNTGELFF. In DNA, the CDR3 is TGCGCCAGCAGCTTGCTACCACAGTCGAACACCGGGGAGCTGTTTTTT.

The chain joins TRBV27 to TRBJ2-1; no clear D. V was clipped by 5 bases and J by 0 bases, with 11 bases between them. The CDR3 loop spans 15 amino acids. Germline V CDR1 and CDR2: MNHEY, SMNVEV (reference sequence). The CDR3 here is CASSTTALSYNEQFF. In DNA, the CDR3 is TGTGCCAGCAGTACTACAGCTCTCTCCTACAATGAGCAGTTCTTC.

The V call is TRBV10-3, the J call TRBJ1-1; D perhaps matches TRBD1 (5 bases). CDR1 is ENHRY, CDR2 SYGVKD, per germline. The V end lost 7 bases, the J end lost 8 bases, and 20 bases lay between the germline ends. The length of the CDR3 is 14 residues. The CDR3 DNA sequence: TGTGCCATCAATGGTGGATCCGGGACTCGCGAAGCTTTCTTT. Amino acid sequence: CAINGGSGTREAFF.

J is TRBJ2-5 and V is TRBV5-1; 9 bases are shared with TRBD1. The CDR3 loop spans 14 amino acids. CDR1 and CDR2 (germline): SGHRS, YFSETQ. V gave up 4 bases and J gave up 4 bases; unmatched junction bases: 5. CDR3 nucleotide sequence: TGCGCCAGCAGCCACGGGACAGGGAGAGAGACCCAGTACTTC. Its translation is CASSHGTGRETQYF.

This clone appeared many times. Other DNA sequences in this specimen translate into the identical CDR3. This chain uses TRBV5-1 with TRBJ1-4, with D unclear. The CDR3 spans 14 residues. The germline CDR1 and CDR2 sequences are SGHRS and YFSETQ. The germline V and J ends were trimmed by 1 base and 0 bases, with 4 bases remaining between them. This CDR3 is CASSLTATNEKLFF. DNA of the CDR3: TGCGCCAGCAGCTTGACAGCAACTAATGAAAAACTGTTTTTT. Full variable domain (rest looked up from reference TRBV5-1 and TRBJ1-4): KAGVTQTPRYLIKTRGQQVTLSCSPISGHRSVSWYQQTPGQGLQFLFEYFSETQRNKGNFPGRFSGRQFSNSRSEMNVSTLELGDSALYLCASSLTATNEKLFFGSGTQLSVL.

The chain uses TRBV7-8 and TRBJ1-5, with D maybe TRBD1 (5 bases). The CDR3 sequence is 16 residues long. V was trimmed by 1 base and J by 5 bases, leaving 15 bases between them. From germline, CDR1 is SGHVS and CDR2 FQNEAQ. CDR3 coding DNA: TGTGCCAGCAGCTTAGAGGTTGGGGGGGTATATCAGCCCCAGCATTTT. Translated, it gives CASSLEVGGVYQPQHF.

The V gene is TRBV7-2, the J gene TRBJ2-5, with D possibly being TRBD1 (5 bases). The germline V gene encodes CDR1 SGHTA and CDR2 FQGNSA. The CDR3 runs to 13 residues. Trimming cost V 1 base and J 5 bases, with 8 bases left between them. This CDR3 reads CASSLETAETQYF. The CDR3 bases are TGTGCCAGCAGCTTAGAGACAGCGGAGACCCAGTACTTC.

The genes are TRBV5-1 and TRBJ2-1, with 9 bases matching TRBD1. The ends lost 0 bases at V and 12 bases at J; junction bases unmatched: 7. The germline V gene has CDR1 SGHRS and CDR2 YFSETQ. This CDR3 comprises 14 residues. CDR3 region: CASSLGTGGRGQFF. DNA for the CDR3: TGCGCCAGCAGCTTGGGTACAGGGGGCCGAGGGCAGTTCTTC.

This sequence joins TRBV6-1 and TRBJ1-5; 7 bases are shared with TRBD1. Germline CDR1 is MNHNS and CDR2 is SASEGT. The CDR3 runs 15 residues. The trim removed 6 bases at V and 3 bases at J, leaving 8 bases unmatched. CDR3 sequence: CASRPGTAYNQPQHF. The DNA for the CDR3 is TGTGCCAGCAGACCCGGGACAGCTTACAATCAGCCCCAGCATTTT.

Points on this clone: The sample holds other DNA sequences that translate to the same CDR3. The V call is TRBV7-2, the J call TRBJ1-5; D is uncertain. Trimming removed 3 bases at V and 4 bases at J, with 10 bases between. CDR1 SGHTA and CDR2 FQGNSA come from the germline V gene. The CDR3 spans 14 residues. The CDR3 region is CASSLEGGNQPQHF. DNA for the CDR3: TGTGCCAGCAGCTTGGAGGGAGGTAATCAGCCCCAGCATTTT.

The gene calls are TRBV14 and TRBJ2-1; D is ambiguous. Looked up from germline, CDR1 is SGHDN and CDR2 is FVKESK. The V end was cut by 1 base, the J end by 0 bases, with 10 bases between. This CDR3 comprises 16 residues. CDR3 sequence: CASSQGRRSSYNEQFF. The CDR3, as DNA: TGTGCCAGCAGCCAAGGTCGACGGAGCTCCTACAATGAGCAGTTCTTC. The variable domain in full, with the rest retrieved from reference TRBV14 and TRBJ2-1, is EAGVTQFPSHSVIEKGQTVTLRCDPISGHDNLYWYRRVMGKEIKFLLHFVKESKQDESGMPNNRFLAERTGGTYSTLKVQPAELEDSGVYFCASSQGRRSSYNEQFFGPGTRLTVL.

J is TRBJ2-4 and V is TRBV7-9; 10 bases agree with TRBD1. The CDR3 sequence is 15 residues long. The germline CDR1 and CDR2 sequences are SEHNR and FQNEAQ (reference sequence). The J segment lost 3 bases and the V segment lost 1 base, leaving 0 bases of the junction unmatched. The CDR3 is CASSLGTGGKNIQYF. The CDR3 nucleotides read TGTGCCAGCAGCTTAGGGACAGGGGGCAAAAACATTCAGTACTTC. The full variable domain, its missing parts supplied by reference TRBV7-9 and TRBJ2-4, is DTGVSQNPRHKITKRGQNVTFRCDPISEHNRLYWYRQTLGQGPEFLTYFQNEAQLEKSRLLSDRFSAERPKGSFSTLEIQRTEQGDSAMYLCASSLGTGGKNIQYFGAGTRLSVL.

This chain uses TRBV5-4 with TRBJ2-3; 7 positions match TRBD2. The V gene end was trimmed by 0 bases and the J gene end by 3 bases; junction bases not matched to a gene: 7. The CDR3 covers 16 residues. The germline V gene has CDR1 SGHNT and CDR2 YYREEE (reference sequence). The CDR3 sequence is CASSLGLAAGTDTQYF. The CDR3 region has the DNA TGTGCCAGCAGCTTGGGGCTAGCGGCGGGAACAGATACGCAGTATTTT.

The chain employs TRBV15 and TRBJ2-3, with D perhaps TRBD2 (6 bases). CDR3 length: 15 amino acids. Trimming removed 0 bases at V and 3 bases at J, with 10 bases between. In germline, CDR1 is LNHNV, CDR2 YYDKDF (reference sequence). CDR3 sequence (DNA): TGTGCCACCAGCAGAGAGTCACTAGCAACAGATACGCAGTATTTT. This translates into CATSRESLATDTQYF.

The J gene is TRBJ2-1, the V gene TRBV7-3, with D maybe TRBD2 (5 bases). This CDR3 region has 18 residues. The V and J ends lost 1 base and 7 bases respectively, with 23 bases between them. Germline CDR1 is SGHTA and CDR2 is FQGTGA. CDR3 amino acids: CASSLMGSVRESGNEQFF. As DNA, the CDR3 is TGTGCCAGCAGCTTAATGGGTTCTGTGAGGGAGAGTGGAAATGAGCAGTTCTTC.

The chain recombines TRBV28 with TRBJ2-2; 7 nucleotides line up with TRBD2. Losses at the gene ends were 5 bases for V and 1 base for J; bases not matched to a gene: 4. The CDR3 loop spans 15 amino acids. Germline lookup yields CDR1 MDHEN and CDR2 SYDVKM. CDR3 DNA sequence: TGTGCCAGCAGTCCCAGCGGGAAGAACACCGGGGAGCTGTTTTTT. This encodes CASSPSGKNTGELFF.

The rearrangement uses TRBV7-8 and TRBJ2-7; 11 bases agree with TRBD2. CDR3 length equals 18 residues. CDR1 is SGHVS, CDR2 FQNEAQ, per germline. The V gene end was trimmed by 4 bases and the J gene end by 7 bases; junction bases not matched to a gene: 18. For the CDR3, the DNA is TGTGCCAGCAGCTCGCTCCCGGGACTAGCGGCCCAAGGGGGGGAGCAGTACTTC. Its protein is CASSSLPGLAAQGGEQYF.

J is TRBJ2-7 and V is TRBV7-2; 10 bases align to TRBD1. Germline loops: CDR1 SGHTA, CDR2 FQGNSA. V shed 5 bases, J shed 9 bases, and the junction held 10 bases outside the gene matches. The CDR3 totals 14 residues. The CDR3 is CASSGSGTGVRQYF. CDR3 in DNA: TGTGCCAGCAGCGGATCCGGGACAGGGGTGCGGCAGTACTTC.